These 18 T cell receptor beta chains were sequenced from one sample in a study of T cell responses to AZD1222 COVID-19 vaccine. Clones were sequenced by immunoSEQ multiplex PCR, and TCRdb holds only the in-frame ones, with some missing. This sample carries approximately 100,000 clones, about nine tenths of them seen once, and the ten largest clones take 45%. Sequences were derived from peripheral blood, sampled on day 0 of AZD1222 vaccination. These receptors were collected from an adult in good health.

Of note for this clone: This specimen includes other DNA sequences encoding the same CDR3. V gene TRBV28 combines with J gene TRBJ2-7; tentatively, D is TRBD2 (5 bases). Trimming stripped 6 bases from V and 1 base from J, with 13 bases between. The germline V gene encodes CDR1 MDHEN and CDR2 SYDVKM. This CDR3 is 14 amino acids long. CDR3 sequence reads: CASSSPGLSYEQYF. CDR3 coding DNA: TGTGCCAGCAGCTCCCCGGGATTGTCCTACGAGCAGTACTTC. Full variable domain (rest looked up from reference TRBV28 and TRBJ2-7): DVKVTQSSRYLVKRTGEKVFLECVQDMDHENMFWYRQDPGLGLRLIYFSYDVKMKEKGDIPEGYSVSREKKERFSLILESASTNQTSMYLCASSSPGLSYEQYFGPGTRLTVT.

The chain uses TRBV27 and TRBJ2-6; D ambiguous. V lost 10 bases and J 3 bases, leaving 13 bases between the germline ends. CDR3 length: 14 residues. The germline CDR1 and CDR2 sequences are MNHEY and SMNVEV (reference sequence). The CDR3: CATLPHDGANVLTF. The CDR3 region has the DNA TGTGCCACTCTGCCCCACGATGGGGCCAACGTCCTGACTTTC.

The chain is built from TRBV6-5 and TRBJ1-1, with a possible D match to TRBD1 (6 bases). CDR1 and CDR2 (germline): MNHEY, SVGAGI. The CDR3 loop spans 14 amino acids. The V gene lost 9 bases and the J gene lost 1 base, with 15 bases spanning the gap. CDR3 bases: TGTGCCAGTTCCCCCGGACAGACGAACACTGAAGCTTTCTTT. Residues: CASSPGQTNTEAFF.

V usage is TRBV19 and J usage is TRBJ2-7, with TRBD2 as a possible D gene (6 bases). Germline V gene lookup returns CDR1 LNHDA and CDR2 SQIVND (reference sequence). V lost 4 bases and J 4 bases, leaving 11 bases between the germline ends. The length of the CDR3 is 13 residues. CDR3 sequence: CASSTGTQYEQYF. CDR3 nucleotide sequence: TGTGCCAGTAGTACAGGGACTCAGTACGAGCAGTACTTC.

This chain links TRBV7-6 with TRBJ2-7, with unresolved D. V was shortened by 5 bases and J by 5 bases, with 16 bases between the two germline ends. The length of the CDR3 is 14 residues. Germline CDR1 and CDR2: SGHVS and FNYEAQ. Here the CDR3 reads CASSLRSGQDEQYF. Written as DNA, the CDR3 is TGTGCCAGCAGCCTACGGAGTGGCCAGGACGAGCAGTACTTC. The full variable domain, its missing parts supplied by reference TRBV7-6 and TRBJ2-7, is GAGVSQSPRYKVTKRGQDVALRCDPISGHVSLYWYRQALGQGPEFLTYFNYEAQQDKSGLPNDRFSAERPEGSISTLTIQRTEQRDSAMYRCASSLRSGQDEQYFGPGTRLTVT.

The chain recombines TRBV2 with TRBJ2-1; 7 bases line up with TRBD1. The germline gives CDR1 SNHLY, CDR2 FYNNEI. With 5 bases clipped from V and 0 bases from J, the junction kept 4 bases outside the gene matches. The CDR3 has 15 amino acids. The DNA of the CDR3 is TGTGCCAGCAGTACAGGGGTTAGCTCCTACAATGAGCAGTTCTTC. Protein sequence: CASSTGVSSYNEQFF.

V is TRBV4-2 and J is TRBJ2-1, with 16 bases identical to TRBD2. The J segment lost 5 bases and the V segment lost 4 bases, leaving 2 bases of the junction unmatched. The CDR3 spans 16 residues. Germline-derived CDR1 and CDR2 are LGHNA and YNFKEQ. Written as DNA, the CDR3 is TGTGCCAGCAGCCTCGGGACTAGCGGGGGGGACAATGAGCAGTTCTTC. Translation gives CASSLGTSGGDNEQFF.

The rearrangement joins TRBV9 to TRBJ2-1; 8 nucleotides agree with TRBD2. The V segment lost 4 bases and the J segment 2 bases; nucleotides outside the gene matches: 8. Germline lookup yields CDR1 SGDLS and CDR2 YYNGEE. The CDR3 has 16 residues. The CDR3 is CASSPRAGETYNEQFF. The CDR3 region has the DNA TGTGCCAGCAGCCCGAGAGCGGGGGAGACCTACAATGAGCAGTTCTTC.

The V gene is TRBV4-2, the J gene TRBJ2-7; D is tentatively TRBD1 or TRBD2 (5 bases each). The CDR3 consists of 15 residues. Germline-derived CDR1 and CDR2 are LGHNA and YNFKEQ. V shed 0 bases and J shed 5 bases, with 14 bases lying between them. The CDR3 spells CASSQERAGYHEQYF. CDR3 DNA: TGTGCCAGCAGCCAAGAGCGGGCAGGGTACCACGAGCAGTACTTC.

The chain carries TRBV4-1 and TRBJ2-1; D not certain. This CDR3 has 13 residues. In germline, CDR1 is MGHRA, CDR2 YSYEKL. V shed 1 base and J shed 4 bases, with 5 bases lying between them. CDR3 DNA sequence: TGCGCCAGCAGCCAAGCCCGGTACAATGAGCAGTTCTTC. It encodes CASSQARYNEQFF.

The V call is TRBV6-5, the J call TRBJ1-2; 7 bases are a match to TRBD1. V shed 5 bases and J 4 bases; nucleotides not matched to a gene: 4. Germline V gene sequence: CDR1 MNHEY, CDR2 SVGAGI. This CDR3 region has 13 residues. CDR3 coding DNA: TGTGCCAGCAGTCCAGGGGGGGGCTATGGCTACACCTTC. Encoded protein: CASSPGGGYGYTF.

The gene calls are TRBV19 and TRBJ2-5; TRBD2 matches 16 bases. This CDR3 has 20 amino acids. The V gene's germline CDR1 is LNHDA and CDR2 SQIVND (reference sequence). The V and J ends lost 5 bases and 5 bases, in that order; junction bases with no gene match: 17. The CDR3, as DNA: TGTGCCAGTAGTCCCGTCCGCGGGACTAGCGGGAGGGCCATTAGGGAGACCCAGTACTTC. Its protein product is CASSPVRGTSGRAIRETQYF.

The chain employs TRBV28 and TRBJ2-6; 7 nucleotides align to TRBD1. CDR1 is MDHEN, CDR2 SYDVKM, per germline. V was pared by 8 bases and J by 2 bases, with 3 bases of the junction left unmatched. This CDR3 has 14 residues. The CDR3 DNA is TGTGCCAGCTCCACAGGGGCTGGGGCCAACGTCCTGACTTTC. Translation: CASSTGAGANVLTF.

The V call is TRBV19, the J call TRBJ1-6; D is uncertain. V was clipped by 8 bases and J by 4 bases, with 9 bases between them. The CDR3 is 13 amino acids. CDR1 and CDR2 (germline): LNHDA, SQIVND (reference sequence). The CDR3: CASGSTYNSPLHF. DNA for the CDR3: TGTGCCAGTGGGTCCACGTATAATTCACCCCTCCACTTT.

The rearrangement joins TRBV24-1 to TRBJ2-3; no reliable D call. V dropped 3 bases and J dropped 0 bases, with 6 bases sitting between them. There are 14 residues in the CDR3. CDR1 and CDR2 (germline): KGHDR, SFDVKD. CDR3 in DNA: TGTGCCACCAGTGATCCAGCTAGCACAGATACGCAGTATTTT. Amino acid sequence: CATSDPASTDTQYF.

The chain uses TRBV3-1 (or the pseudogene TRBV3-2) and TRBJ1-1; D remains unclear. Germline V gene data show CDR1 as LGHDT and CDR2 as YNNKEL (reference sequence). V lost 7 bases and J lost 6, with 21 bases in between. The CDR3 is 15 residues long. CDR3 loop: CASTSRSSWGAEAFF. The DNA of the CDR3 is TGTGCCAGCACCTCAAGGTCCTCCTGGGGTGCTGAAGCTTTCTTT.

This rearrangement joins TRBV7-3 to TRBJ1-1; D unclear. The CDR3 is 13 amino acids. The V and J ends lost 2 bases and 6 bases respectively, with 10 bases between them. Germline V gene data show CDR1 as SGHTA and CDR2 as FQGTGA. The CDR3 coding sequence is TGTGCCAGCAGCTTATGGGGTTCCTCTGAAGCTTTCTTT. It is translated as CASSLWGSSEAFF. The whole variable domain, filled in from reference TRBV7-3 and TRBJ1-1, reads GAGVSQTPSNKVTEKGKYVELRCDPISGHTALYWYRQSLGQGPEFLIYFQGTGAADDSGLPNDRFFAVRPEGSVSTLKIQRTERGDSAVYLCASSLWGSSEAFFGQGTRLTVV.

This clone was counted a single time. The rearrangement links TRBV6-5 to TRBJ2-1, with TRBD2 identical over 14 bases. Germline CDR1 reads MNHEY; CDR2 reads SVGAGI. This CDR3 has 15 amino acids. V was clipped by 6 bases and J by 8 bases; unmatched bases: 6. The CDR3 protein is CASSWTSGRRDEQFF. As DNA, the CDR3 is TGTGCCAGCAGCTGGACTAGCGGGAGGAGGGATGAGCAGTTCTTC.